This T cell receptor (beta chain) was sequenced during a study of blood T cell repertoires in COVID-19. Study-wide context: Both acute and convalescent COVID-19 samples were obtained from the United States, Italy and Spain. From T cells, B-cell-depleted T cells, or PBMCs came the material, which was cDNA or gDNA.

In the study's own analysis: Estimation of nucleated cell counts was performed using reference gene primer amplification. Using immunoSEQ multiplex PCR, the repertoire was profiled, and TCRdb retains in-frame clones only, with some absent. The V and J calls and the clone size are those of that table, but D and trimming were determined from the DNA. The data contain 200,000 to 300,000 clones, around 86% of them singletons. This TCR was sampled from a woman between 40 and 55 years old who had recovered from COVID-19. The specimen sequenced was peripheral blood.

The CDR3 coding sequence is TGTGCCAGTAGTATACTAGCGGGGGGACTACAAGAGACCCAGTACTTC. It yields the protein CASSILAGGLQETQYF. J is TRBJ2-5 and V is TRBV19; TRBD2 matches 11 bases. This CDR3 has 16 amino acids. Per the germline V gene, CDR1 is LNHDA and CDR2 is SQIVND (reference sequence). Trimming removed 2 bases from V and 2 bases from J; junction bases left unmatched: 4.